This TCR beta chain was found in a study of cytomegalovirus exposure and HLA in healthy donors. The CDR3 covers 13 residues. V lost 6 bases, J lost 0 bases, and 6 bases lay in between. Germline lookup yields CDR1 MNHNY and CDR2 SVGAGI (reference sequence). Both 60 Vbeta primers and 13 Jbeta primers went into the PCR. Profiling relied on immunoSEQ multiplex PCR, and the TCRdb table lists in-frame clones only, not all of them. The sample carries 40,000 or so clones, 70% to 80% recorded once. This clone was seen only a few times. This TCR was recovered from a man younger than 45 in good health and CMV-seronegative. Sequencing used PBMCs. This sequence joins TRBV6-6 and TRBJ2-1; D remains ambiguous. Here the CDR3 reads CASRPDSYNEQFF. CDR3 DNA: TGTGCCAGCAGGCCAGACTCCTACAATGAGCAGTTCTTC.